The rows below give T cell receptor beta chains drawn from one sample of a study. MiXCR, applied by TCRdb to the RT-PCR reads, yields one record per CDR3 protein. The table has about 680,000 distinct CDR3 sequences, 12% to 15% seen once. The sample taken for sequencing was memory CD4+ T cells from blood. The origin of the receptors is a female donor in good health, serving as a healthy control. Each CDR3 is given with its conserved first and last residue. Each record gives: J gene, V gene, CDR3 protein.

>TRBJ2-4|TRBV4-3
CPSSLQGLGNIQYF
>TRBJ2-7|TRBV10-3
CAISADRITFEQYF
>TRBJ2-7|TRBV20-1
CSARNPRNSGTEQYF
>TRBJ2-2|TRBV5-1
CASSLASHTGELFF
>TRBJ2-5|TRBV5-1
CASSAYAGLATGGTQYF
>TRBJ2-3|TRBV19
CASSPMTGGLTDTQYF
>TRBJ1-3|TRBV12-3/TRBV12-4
CASSFGPGVGTIYF
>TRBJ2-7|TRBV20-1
CSARDGQRGSEQYF
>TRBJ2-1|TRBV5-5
CASSLLEFEQFF
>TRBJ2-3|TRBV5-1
CASSPARDRGTDTQYF
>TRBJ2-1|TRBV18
CASSPGQEGRPNYNEQFF
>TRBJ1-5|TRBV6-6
CASTRTGAINQPQHF
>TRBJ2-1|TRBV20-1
CSARDPRRTNEQFF
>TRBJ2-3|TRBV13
CASSTRSGRSTDTQYF
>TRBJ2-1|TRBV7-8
CASSKTGEVGEQFF
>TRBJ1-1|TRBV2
CASRRTGPSLTEAFF